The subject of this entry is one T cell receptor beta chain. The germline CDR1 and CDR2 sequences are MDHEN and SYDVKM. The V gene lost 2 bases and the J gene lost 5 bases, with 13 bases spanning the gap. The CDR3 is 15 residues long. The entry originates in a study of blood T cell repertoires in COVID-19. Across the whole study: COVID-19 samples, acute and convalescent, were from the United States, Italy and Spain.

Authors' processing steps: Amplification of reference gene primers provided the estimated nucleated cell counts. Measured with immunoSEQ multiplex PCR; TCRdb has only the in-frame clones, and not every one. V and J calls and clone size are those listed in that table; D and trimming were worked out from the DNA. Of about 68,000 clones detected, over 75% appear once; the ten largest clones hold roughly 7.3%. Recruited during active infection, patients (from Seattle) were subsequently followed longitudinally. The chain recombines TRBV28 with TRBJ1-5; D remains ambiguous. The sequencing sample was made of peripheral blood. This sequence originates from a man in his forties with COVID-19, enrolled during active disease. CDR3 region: CASSLGGIFYQPQHF. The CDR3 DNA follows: TGTGCCAGCAGTTTAGGAGGGATATTCTATCAGCCCCAGCATTTT.